The 16 T cell receptor beta chains below were found in one sample sequenced in a study of Graves' ophthalmopathy and Graves' hyperthyroidism. TCR beta CDR3 regions were amplified from RNA transcripts. The first-round RT-PCR employed HTBI primers together with the Qiagen OneStep RT-PCR kit. A multiplex PCR was then performed as the second round. TCRdb reprocessed the multiplex PCR reads with MiXCR, giving one entry per CDR3 protein. The sample records 600,000 to 700,000 distinct CDR3 sequences, just over 40% being singletons. The sample comprised peripheral blood. Receptor source: an adult man with Graves' ophthalmopathy.

The chain joins TRBV9 to TRBJ2-7, with D possibly being TRBD1 (6 bases). Germline CDR1 is SGDLS and CDR2 is YYNGEE. This CDR3 comprises 13 residues. Trimming removed 3 bases from V and 5 bases from J, with 12 bases in between. In DNA, the CDR3 is TGTGCCAGCAGCGACCGGGACACACACGAGCAGTACTTC. Translating gives CASSDRDTHEQYF.

This clonotype was counted ten times or more. The chain employs TRBV25-1 and TRBJ1-1; D unclear. CDR3 length: 14 residues. V was trimmed by 2 bases and J by 1 base, leaving 8 bases between them. In germline, CDR1 is MGHDK, CDR2 SYGVNS. CDR3 sequence reads: CASSEGLQNTEAFF. In DNA, the CDR3 is TGTGCCAGCAGTGAAGGGCTGCAGAACACTGAAGCTTTCTTT. Together with reference TRBV25-1 and TRBJ1-1, the CDR3 gives the full variable domain: EADIYQTPRYLVIGTGKKITLECSQTMGHDKMYWYQQDPGMELHLIHYSYGVNSTEKGDLSSESTVSRIRTEHFPLTLESARPSHTSQYLCASSEGLQNTEAFFGQGTRLTVV.

The chain recombines TRBV7-8 with TRBJ1-3, with 7 bases lining up with TRBD1. The CDR3 runs 14 residues. The ends lost 7 bases at V and 8 bases at J; junction bases unmatched: 11. Germline CDR1 is SGHVS and CDR2 is FQNEAQ. The CDR3 nucleotides read TGTGCCAGCAACCCGAGGGGGCTTCGACACACCATATATTTT. It encodes CASNPRGLRHTIYF.

The chain joins TRBV2 to TRBJ1-1; tentative D call: TRBD1 (5 bases). The V end lost 6 bases, the J end lost 3 bases, and 11 bases lay between the germline ends. The CDR3 sequence is 13 residues long. Germline V gene lookup returns CDR1 SNHLY and CDR2 FYNNEI. CDR3 DNA: TGTGCCAGCAGGGGGCAGGACGACACTGAAGCTTTCTTT. This translates into CASRGQDDTEAFF.

At least ten counts were recorded for this clonotype. The J gene is TRBJ2-2, the V gene TRBV10-3; 8 bases agree with TRBD1. The CDR3 is 16 residues long. With V trimmed by 0 bases and J by 4 bases, 4 bases remained unmatched. Looked up from germline, CDR1 is ENHRY and CDR2 is SYGVKD. The CDR3 spells CAISESGDRSTGELFF. Written as DNA, the CDR3 is TGTGCCATCAGTGAGTCTGGGGACAGGTCCACCGGGGAGCTGTTTTTT.

Comments on this clonotype: A read error is possible here, since a much larger clone lies one base away. The chain joins TRBV9 to TRBJ1-1, with D perhaps matching TRBD1 (5 bases). This CDR3 is built from 13 residues. Trimming stripped 4 bases from V and 4 bases from J, with 11 bases between. CDR1 and CDR2 (germline): SGDLS, YYNGEE. CDR3 loop: CASSQNGGTEAFF. The CDR3 DNA is TGTGCCAGCAGCCAGAACGGGGGCACTGAAGCTTTCTTT.

The V and J genes are TRBV7-2 and TRBJ1-2; 7 nucleotides match TRBD1. The CDR3 has 16 residues. Germline CDR1 reads SGHTA; CDR2 reads FQGNSA. The V segment lost 4 bases and the J segment 6 bases; nucleotides outside the gene matches: 14. CDR3 sequence reads: CASSSWNTGAADGYTF. CDR3 in DNA: TGTGCCAGCAGCTCCTGGAACACAGGGGCCGCCGATGGCTACACCTTC.

This clonotype was detected many times. The rearrangement joins TRBV29-1 to TRBJ1-2; D gene unclear. CDR1 and CDR2 (germline): SQVTM, ANQGSEA. The CDR3 contains 13 residues. V was pared by 3 bases and J by 6 bases, with 14 bases between. The DNA for the CDR3 is TGCAGCGTTGAGGAGGGAATGGAAGATGGCTACACCTTC. Translated, it gives CSVEEGMEDGYTF.

This clonotype has just a few counts. The junction does not match germline at one end; this may be a read error. The chain employs TRBV10-3 and TRBJ2-5; 8 bases agree with TRBD1. Germline V lookup: CDR1 ENHRY, CDR2 SYGVKD. The CDR3 covers 16 residues. CDR3 loop: CASSEAWTGSWETQYF. The CDR3 coding sequence is TGTGCCAGCAGTGAAGCTTGGACAGGGTCTTGGGAGACCCAGTACTTC.

To note about this clonotype: With a much larger clone just one base away, this may be a read error. V gene TRBV7-3 combines with J gene TRBJ2-7; D is undetermined. Germline V CDR1 and CDR2: SGHTA, FQGTGA. The CDR3 has 13 residues. The CDR3 sequence is CAGSQTLPYEQYF. The DNA for the CDR3 is TGTGCCGGCAGCCAAACCCTCCCCTACGAGCAGTACTTC.

The gene calls are TRBV24-1 and TRBJ2-5; D is possibly TRBD1 (5 bases). V dropped 5 bases and J dropped 4 bases, with 10 bases sitting between them. The CDR3 is made up of 13 amino acids. Germline CDR1 reads KGHDR; CDR2 reads SFDVKD. Here the CDR3 DNA reads TGTGCCACCAGTGGAATAGACAGAGAGACCCAGTACTTC. Its protein product is CATSGIDRETQYF.

This clonotype was observed at least ten times. J is TRBJ2-7 and V is TRBV20-1; D possibly corresponds to TRBD1 (6 bases). The germline gives CDR1 DFQATT, CDR2 SNEGSKA (reference sequence). V lost 3 bases and J 2 bases, leaving 14 bases between the germline ends. This CDR3 comprises 14 residues. The CDR3 coding sequence is TGCAGTGCTAGGTGGACAGCTAACACCTACGAGCAGTACTTC. The encoded protein is CSARWTANTYEQYF.

This clonotype has just a few counts. The V call is TRBV5-1, the J call TRBJ1-4, with TRBD1 matching over 8 bases. J gave up 6 bases and V 5 bases, and 6 bases lay outside the gene matches. The length of the CDR3 is 14 residues. The germline V gene has CDR1 SGHRS and CDR2 YFSETQ. This CDR3 is CASRLQGGDEKLFF. The CDR3 DNA reads TGCGCCAGCAGGCTACAGGGGGGGGATGAAAAACTGTTTTTT.

V is TRBV12-3 or TRBV12-4 and J is TRBJ1-1, with TRBD1 matching 10 bases. Germline trimming cut 3 bases from V and 4 bases from J; bases unmatched to any gene: 8. This CDR3 spans 16 amino acids. CDR3 region: CASSFRSRDRGTEAFF. In DNA form, the CDR3 reads TGTGCCAGCAGTTTTCGGTCCCGGGACAGGGGCACTGAAGCTTTCTTT.

Ten or more counts support this clonotype. The V call is TRBV29-1, the J call TRBJ2-5, with 11 positions matching TRBD1. This CDR3 region has 17 residues. V gave up 3 bases and J gave up 1 base; unmatched junction bases: 10. CDR1 SQVTM and CDR2 ANQGSEA come from the germline V gene. The CDR3 spells CSVEVGDRGYFQETQYF. The CDR3, as DNA: TGCAGCGTTGAGGTGGGGGACAGGGGGTACTTCCAAGAGACCCAGTACTTC.

The J gene is TRBJ1-2, the V gene TRBV12-3 or TRBV12-4; D may be TRBD1 (5 bases). The CDR3 length is 13 residues. The V end lost 7 bases, the J end lost 8 bases, and 17 bases lay between the germline ends. The CDR3 sequence is CASNPGLRLGYTF. Here the CDR3 DNA reads TGTGCCAGCAACCCGGGACTGAGGCTCGGCTACACCTTC.